The 3 T cell receptor beta chains given below trace back to one sample, sequenced in a study of quantifying T cell responses using KT2 cells. Across the whole study: TCR alpha and beta constant-region primers primed reverse transcription of RNA.

Each cDNA got a UMI-containing oligo ligated at its 3' end. The first PCR ran approximately 4 cycles with an equimolar RC1.1 and RC1.2 beta primer mix. Using its own MiXCR run on the UMI-ligation and nested PCR reads, TCRdb lists one record per CDR3 protein. The table lists 40,000 to 55,000 distinct CDR3 sequences, around 10% of them singletons, with roughly 10% in the top ten. The sample taken for sequencing was PBMCs spiked with cells of the T cell clone KT2. These receptors were collected from a human donor.

In its sample, this clonotype was seen many times. This sequence joins TRBV20-1 and TRBJ2-7; D gene ambiguous. Germline V gene sequence: CDR1 DFQATT, CDR2 SNEGSKA (reference sequence). This CDR3 is built from 14 residues. Trimming took 0 bases from V and 2 from J, leaving 11 bases between them. In DNA, the CDR3 is TGCAGTGCTAGAGATGCCCAGGCTACCTACGAGCAGTACTTC. This translates into CSARDAQATYEQYF.

V is TRBV11-2 and J is TRBJ2-7; 10 bases map to TRBD1. V dropped 4 bases and J dropped 2; count of bases not matched to a gene: 14. The CDR3 is 18 amino acids. Germline values: CDR1 SGHAT, CDR2 FQNNGV. The CDR3 is CASSSTGRDRGTAYEQYF. In nucleotides, the CDR3 is TGTGCCAGCAGCTCAACGGGACGGGACAGGGGAACCGCCTACGAGCAGTACTTC.

This clonotype has a count of ten or more. The chain links TRBV12-3 or TRBV12-4 to TRBJ1-2, with 9 bases matching TRBD1. V lost 4 bases to trimming and J lost 8 bases; unmatched junction nucleotides: 8. The CDR3 is 14 residues long. CDR3 region: CASSWGQGERGYTF. CDR3 sequence (DNA): TGTGCCAGCAGTTGGGGACAGGGAGAGCGGGGCTACACCTTC.